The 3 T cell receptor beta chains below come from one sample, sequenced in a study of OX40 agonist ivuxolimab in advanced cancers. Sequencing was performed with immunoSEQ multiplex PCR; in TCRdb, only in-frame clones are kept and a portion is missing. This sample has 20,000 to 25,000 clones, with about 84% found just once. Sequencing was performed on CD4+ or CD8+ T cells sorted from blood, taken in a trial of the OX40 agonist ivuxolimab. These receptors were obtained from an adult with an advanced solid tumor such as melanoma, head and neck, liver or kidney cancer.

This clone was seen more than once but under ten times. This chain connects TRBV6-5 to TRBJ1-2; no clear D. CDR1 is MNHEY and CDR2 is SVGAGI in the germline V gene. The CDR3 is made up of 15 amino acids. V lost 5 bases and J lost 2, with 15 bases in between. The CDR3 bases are TGTGCCAGCAGTCTATCCGGTGAGCGGAACTATGGCTACACCTTC. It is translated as CASSLSGERNYGYTF.

This CDR3 reads CADGISGNTIYF. The CDR3 DNA reads as TGTGCCGACGGAATCTCTGGAAACACCATATATTTT. This rearrangement joins TRBV19 to TRBJ1-3; D is unclear. The CDR3 is 12 residues long. Germline values: CDR1 LNHDA, CDR2 SQIVND (reference sequence). Trimming took off 11 bases at V and 0 bases at J, with 8 bases between the two ends. Full variable domain (outside the CDR3, taken from reference TRBV19 and TRBJ1-3): DGGITQSPKYLFRKEGQNVTLSCEQNLNHDAMYWYRQDPGQGLRLIYYSQIVNDFQKGDIAEGYSVSREKKESFPLTVTSAQKNPTAFYLCADGISGNTIYFGEGSWLTVV.

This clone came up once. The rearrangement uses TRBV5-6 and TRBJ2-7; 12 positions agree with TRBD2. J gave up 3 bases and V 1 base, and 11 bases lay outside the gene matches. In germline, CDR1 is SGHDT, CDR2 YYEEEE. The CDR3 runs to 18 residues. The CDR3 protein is CASSLRWLAGGRRYEQYF. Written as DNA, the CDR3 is TGTGCCAGCAGCTTGCGTTGGCTAGCGGGGGGGCGGCGCTACGAGCAGTACTTC.